This T cell receptor (beta chain) was recorded in a study of shared clonotypes between healthy human individuals. Overall study findings and caveats: Apart from blood, nothing was sampled; tissue repertoires likely differ. Shared across several donors were around 5% of the naive CD4 clonotypes. Among non-shared clonotypes, generation probabilities were lower than among those shared by all four donors.

The CDR3 is 16 amino acids. Germline assignment: CDR1 MGHRA and CDR2 YSYEKL. With 0 bases removed from V and 2 bases from J, the gap between germline ends came to 10 bases. A note on this clone: Antigen: not known.

Sequencing used immunoSEQ multiplex PCR; TCRdb keeps in-frame clones, though not all of them. The sample shows about 960,000 clones, around three quarters of them seen only once. This chain connects TRBV4-1 to TRBJ2-2; tentatively, D is TRBD2 (5 bases). Material: memory CD4+ T cells sorted from blood. Subset denoted: CD45RA-negative fraction. The receptor was derived from a man aged 18 to 29 in good health. The CDR3 DNA follows: TGCGCCAGCAGCCAAGATCCGGGGATTAACACCGGGGAGCTGTTTTTT. Translation gives CASSQDPGINTGELFF.